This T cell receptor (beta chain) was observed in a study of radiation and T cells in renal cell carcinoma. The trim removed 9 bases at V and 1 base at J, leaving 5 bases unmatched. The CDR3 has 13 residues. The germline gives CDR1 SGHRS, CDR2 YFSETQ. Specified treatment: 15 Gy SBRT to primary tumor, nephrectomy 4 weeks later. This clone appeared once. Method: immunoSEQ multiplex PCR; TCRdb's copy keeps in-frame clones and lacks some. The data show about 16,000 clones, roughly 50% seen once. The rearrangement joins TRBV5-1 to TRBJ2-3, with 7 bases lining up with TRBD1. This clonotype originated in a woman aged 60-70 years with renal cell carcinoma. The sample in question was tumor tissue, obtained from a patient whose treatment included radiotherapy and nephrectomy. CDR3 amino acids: CATSGQGTDTQYF. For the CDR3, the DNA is TGCGCCACCTCAGGACAGGGCACAGATACGCAGTATTTT.